Shown below are 14 T cell receptor beta chains from a single sample sequenced in a study of PD-1 blockade in mismatch repair-deficient tumors. Data came from immunoSEQ multiplex PCR; TCRdb stores just in-frame clones and leaves some out. Here the sample spans 50,000 or so clones, under 85% being singletons. The sample was PBMCs, taken before pembrolizumab treatment. These receptors all come from an adult with mismatch repair-deficient cancer.

The rearrangement uses TRBV6-1 and TRBJ2-5, with TRBD1 as a possible D gene (5 bases). This CDR3 has 14 amino acids. Germline CDR1 reads MNHNS; CDR2 reads SASEGT. V lost 5 bases and J lost 1, with 11 bases in between. This CDR3 reads CASSRRGTQETQYF. CDR3 in DNA: TGTGCCAGCAGTCGAAGGGGAACCCAAGAGACCCAGTACTTC.

The chain uses TRBV5-4 and TRBJ2-7; 10 nucleotides align to TRBD2. Per germline, CDR1 SGHNT and CDR2 YYREEE (reference sequence). Trimming at V came to 4 bases and at J to 5 bases, leaving 6 bases not matched to a gene. This CDR3 is 14 amino acids long. CDR3 in amino acids: CASSDPSGSNEQYF. Here the CDR3 DNA reads TGTGCCAGCAGCGACCCTAGCGGGAGTAACGAGCAGTACTTC.

V is TRBV30 and J is TRBJ2-7; D not certain. V was clipped by 0 bases and J by 8 bases, with 11 bases between them. The CDR3 sequence is 12 residues long. CDR1 is GTSNPN, CDR2 SVGIG, per germline (reference sequence). CDR3 sequence: CAWSVSRLKQYF. As DNA, the CDR3 is TGTGCCTGGAGTGTAAGCCGTTTAAAGCAGTACTTC.

J is TRBJ1-5 and V is TRBV19, with a possible D match to TRBD1 (6 bases). The germline V gene has CDR1 LNHDA and CDR2 SQIVND (reference sequence). The CDR3 has 15 residues. V was trimmed by 4 bases and J by 0 bases, leaving 10 bases between them. CDR3 amino acids: CASSTDRYSNQPQHF. The CDR3 DNA reads as TGTGCCAGTAGTACAGACAGGTATAGCAATCAGCCCCAGCATTTT.

The chain employs TRBV9 and TRBJ1-2; 7 bases line up with TRBD1. The V gene end was trimmed by 3 bases and the J gene end by 7 bases; junction bases not matched to a gene: 12. CDR3 length: 15 amino acids. Looked up from germline, CDR1 is SGDLS and CDR2 is YYNGEE. The CDR3 nucleotides read TGTGCCAGCAGCGACCCCGACAGGGAGTTCGTTGGCTACACCTTC. It is translated as CASSDPDREFVGYTF.

J is TRBJ1-1 and V is TRBV11-2, with D unresolved. CDR3 length: 14 residues. Trimming pared 3 bases from V and 2 bases from J, leaving 10 bases between. CDR1 and CDR2 (germline): SGHAT, FQNNGV. CDR3 amino acids: CASSFRRFNTEAFF. Here the CDR3 DNA reads TGTGCCAGCAGCTTCAGAAGATTTAACACTGAAGCTTTCTTT.

The rearrangement links TRBV2 to TRBJ1-5, with a possible D match to TRBD1 (5 bases). V lost 2 bases and J lost 2, with 10 bases in between. Germline V lookup: CDR1 SNHLY, CDR2 FYNNEI. This CDR3 comprises 15 residues. The CDR3 DNA reads TGTGCCAGCAGTGAATTGGGGCAGGGCAATCAGCCCCAGCATTTT. Its protein is CASSELGQGNQPQHF. Based on the CDR3 plus reference TRBV2 and TRBJ1-5, the full variable domain is EPEVTQTPSHQVTQMGQEVILRCVPISNHLYFYWYRQILGQKVEFLVSFYNNEISEKSEIFDDQFSVERPDGSNFTLKIRSTKLEDSAMYFCASSELGQGNQPQHFGDGTRLSIL.

The sample holds one count of this clone. The chain carries TRBV9 and TRBJ1-2; D might be TRBD1 (5 bases). CDR1 SGDLS and CDR2 YYNGEE come from the germline V gene. Trimming shortened V by 3 bases and J by 8 bases, and 17 bases separated the two germline ends. The CDR3 length is 14 residues. The CDR3, as DNA: TGTGCCAGCAGCGGAGCCGGGACGGCCATGGGCTACACCTTC. Translation: CASSGAGTAMGYTF.

This clone was counted a few times. The chain combines TRBV14 with TRBJ1-5; the D is unclear. In germline, CDR1 is SGHDN, CDR2 FVKESK. The CDR3 length is 13 residues. The V end lost 3 bases, the J end lost 1 base, and 4 bases lay between the germline ends. The DNA for the CDR3 is TGTGCCAGCAGCCAGTCGAGCAATCAGCCCCAGCATTTT. Translated: CASSQSSNQPQHF.

V gene TRBV11-3 combines with J gene TRBJ2-7; TRBD1 agrees at 10 bases. The V and J ends lost 6 bases and 10 bases, in that order; junction bases with no gene match: 9. CDR3 length equals 13 residues. In germline, CDR1 is SGHNT, CDR2 YENEEA. For the CDR3, the DNA is TGTGCCAGCAGAACGGGCGGGACAGGGGTCCAGTACTTC. It translates to CASRTGGTGVQYF.

The J gene is TRBJ2-7, the V gene TRBV9, with D uncertain. The CDR3 is 14 residues long. The germline gives CDR1 SGDLS, CDR2 YYNGEE. The V gene lost 0 bases and the J gene lost 0 bases, with 7 bases spanning the gap. The chain's CDR3 is CASSVVRSSYEQYF. CDR3 coding DNA: TGTGCCAGCAGCGTAGTTCGGAGCTCCTACGAGCAGTACTTC.

This clone was seen just once. The J gene is TRBJ1-5, the V gene TRBV4-1, with 7 bases lining up with TRBD1. V was clipped by 1 base and J by 2 bases; unmatched bases: 2. Germline loops: CDR1 MGHRA, CDR2 YSYEKL. CDR3 length: 15 amino acids. The CDR3 nucleotides read TGCGCCAGCAGCCAAGGACAGGGCGGCAATCAGCCCCAGCATTTT. This encodes CASSQGQGGNQPQHF.

The chain joins TRBV27 to TRBJ1-1, with unresolved D. The CDR3 has 14 residues. Germline lookup yields CDR1 MNHEY and CDR2 SMNVEV (reference sequence). Between the trimmed V and J ends, which lost 3 bases and 1 base, there was a span of 9 bases. The CDR3, as DNA: TGTGCCAGCAGTTTTGGGGTAAGGAACACTGAAGCTTTCTTT. It yields the protein CASSFGVRNTEAFF.

This clone turned up a few times. This chain joins TRBV4-2 and TRBJ2-7; possible D gene TRBD1, 6 bases. Germline V CDR1 and CDR2: LGHNA, YNFKEQ. The CDR3 has 13 amino acids. V was pared by 4 bases and J by 3 bases, with 10 bases between. The CDR3 region is CASSPSTGYEQYF. The CDR3 region has the DNA TGTGCCAGCAGCCCATCGACAGGCTACGAGCAGTACTTC.